This is a list of T cell receptor beta chains from one sample in a study of blood T cells in healthy people across ages. TCRdb ran MiXCR on the 5' RACE reads and lists one entry per CDR3 protein. In the table there are roughly 680,000 distinct CDR3 sequences, roughly 49% of which are singletons. Material for sequencing was blood. The receptors originated from an older woman in good health. CDR3s include the opening cysteine and the closing phenylalanine or tryptophan. The D gene is left open where the match is weak. Part of the rows lack a size; the others show once, few, many or a class for expanded clones.

TRBV3-1	13	-	-	TRBJ2-2	TGTGCCAGCAGCCAAGGAGCTCCCGGGGAGCTGTTTTTT	CASSQGAPGELFF
TRBV7-2	15	-	-	TRBJ1-3	TGTGCCAGCAGCTTAGTCTCAGGGCCAGGAAACACCATATATTTT	CASSLVSGPGNTIYF
TRBV4-3	16	TRBD2	-	TRBJ2-2	TGCGCCAGCAAAGCCGGGGGGGGAGGGATCACCGGGGAGCTGTTTTTT	CASKAGGGGITGELFF
TRBV30	14	-	-	TRBJ1-2	TGTGCCTGGAGTGGGTATCAGCTGAACTATGGCTACACCTTC	CAWSGYQLNYGYTF
TRBV29-1	15	-	-	TRBJ2-3	TGCAGCGTTGAAGTAGTCAGGGTACTGACAGATACGCAGTATTTT	CSVEVVRVLTDTQYF
TRBV28	15	TRBD2	-	TRBJ2-7	TGTGCCAGCAGTTTATCGGCGGGAGAAGGTTACGAGCAGTACTTC	CASSLSAGEGYEQYF
TRBV15	14	TRBD1	few	TRBJ1-2	TGTGCCACCAGCAGAGCCCCCGGGACAGGGGCCTACACCTTC	CATSRAPGTGAYTF
TRBV4-3	14	-	-	TRBJ1-1	TGCGCCAGCAGCCAAGAAACCGGCCAGTATGAAGCTTTGTTT	CASSQETGQYEALF
TRBV6-2/TRBV6-3	14	-	-	TRBJ2-6	TGTGCCAGCAGTTACTGGGCTGGGGCCAACGTCCTGACTTTC	CASSYWAGANVLTF
TRBV28	12	-	few	TRBJ2-7	TGTGCCAGCAGTTTATCCCGTGACGAGCAGTACTTC	CASSLSRDEQYF
TRBV27	15	-	-	TRBJ2-7	TGTGCCAGCAGTACCCGTGGCACCTTCTCCTACGAGCAGTACTTC	CASSTRGTFSYEQYF
TRBV4-1	15	-	-	TRBJ2-7	TGCGCCAGCAGTCAAGAACAGGTGAGCTCCTCCGAGCAGTACTTC	CASSQEQVSSSEQYF
TRBV30	11	-	once	TRBJ1-2	TGTGCCTGGAGTGGCGAGTATGGCTACACCTTC	CAWSGEYGYTF
TRBV13	16	TRBD2	-	TRBJ2-7	TGTGCCAGCAGCTTAGGTCGGCCTAGCGGGGCAAGCGAGCAGTACTTC	CASSLGRPSGASEQYF
TRBV12-3/TRBV12-4	14	TRBD2	few	TRBJ2-1	TGTGCCAGCAGTTTAACCGGGACTACCAATGAGCAGTTCTTC	CASSLTGTTNEQFF
TRBV2	16	TRBD1	few	TRBJ2-5	TGTGCCAGCAGTGAAGAGGGGGGACAGGGTCAAGAGACCCAGTACTTC	CASSEEGGQGQETQYF
TRBV10-3	15	-	-	TRBJ1-2	TGTGTCATCAGTGAGTCAAGTGAGGAATTCTATGGCTACACCTTC	CVISESSEEFYGYTF
TRBV7-6	14	-	-	TRBJ2-7	TGTGCCAGCAGCTTAGCGCACAGCAGCCTTTCCCAGTACTTC	CASSLAHSSLSQYF
TRBV6-1	15	-	-	TRBJ2-1	TGTGCCAGCAGTAAAGACGGAAATTACGGCGATGAGCAGTTCTTC	CASSKDGNYGDEQFF
TRBV11-2	15	TRBD1	-	TRBJ2-3	TGTGCCAGCAGCGAGGGGGCAGGGGGCCGGGATACGCAGTATTTT	CASSEGAGGRDTQYF
TRBV4-1	16	-	-	TRBJ2-1	TGCGCCAGCAGCCAAGAGAACGCAGGGAGAGACAATGAGCAGTTCTTC	CASSQENAGRDNEQFF
TRBV3-1	13	TRBD2	-	TRBJ2-1	TGTGCCAGCAGTCCGACTAGCCACAATGAGCAGTTCTTC	CASSPTSHNEQFF
TRBV11-2	15	TRBD1	once	TRBJ1-2	TGTGCCAGCAGCTTTATTAAAGCAGGGGGGTCGGGCTACACCTTC	CASSFIKAGGSGYTF
TRBV4-1	16	-	-	TRBJ2-1	TGCGCCAGCAGCCAAGATCTGAGGAGCTCCTACAATGAGCAGTTCTTC	CASSQDLRSSYNEQFF
TRBV7-2	13	TRBD1	few	TRBJ1-2	TGTGCCAGCAGCCTTCGGGAGGGGGCTGGCTACACCTTC	CASSLREGAGYTF
TRBV7-2	13	-	-	TRBJ2-4	TGTGCCAGCAGCGGATTTACGACCAGGGAGCAGTACTTC	CASSGFTTREQYF
TRBV5-1	14	TRBD1	once	TRBJ2-3	TGCGCCAGCAGCTGGGGACAGGGGGGAGATACGCAGTATTTT	CASSWGQGGDTQYF
TRBV20-1	14	-	many	TRBJ2-5	TGCAGTGCTAGAGATCCAAACAGGCAAGAGACCCAGTACTTC	CSARDPNRQETQYF